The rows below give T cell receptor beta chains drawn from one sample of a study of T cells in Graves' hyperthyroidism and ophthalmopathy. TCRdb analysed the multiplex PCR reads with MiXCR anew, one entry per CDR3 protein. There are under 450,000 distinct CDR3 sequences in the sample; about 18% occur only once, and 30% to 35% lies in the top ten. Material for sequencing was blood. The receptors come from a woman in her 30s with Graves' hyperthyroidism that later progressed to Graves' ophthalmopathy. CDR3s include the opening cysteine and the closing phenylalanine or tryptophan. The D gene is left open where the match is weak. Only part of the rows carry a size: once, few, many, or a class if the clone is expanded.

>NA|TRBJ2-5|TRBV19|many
TGTGCCAGTAGTCGGGCCTACCAAGAGACCCAGTACTTC
CASSRAYQETQYF
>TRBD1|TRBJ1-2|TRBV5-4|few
TGTGCCAGCAGCCCCCGGGGACAGAGTAACTATGGCTACACCTTC
CASSPRGQSNYGYTF
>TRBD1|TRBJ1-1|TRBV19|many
TGTGCCAGTCGGACAGGGGGCCTCCCGAACACTGAAGCTTTCTTT
CASRTGGLPNTEAFF
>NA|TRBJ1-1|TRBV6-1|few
TGTGCCAGCAGACCCGCAGGAATGTTGGCTTTCTTT
CASRPAGMLAFF
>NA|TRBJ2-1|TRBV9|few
TGTGCCAGCAGCTTATGGGACTCCCCCCCCAATGAGCAGTTCTTC
CASSLWDSPPNEQFF
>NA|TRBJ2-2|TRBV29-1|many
TGCAGCGTGGTTCCGGGACCGGATAACACCGGGGAGCTGTTTTTT
CSVVPGPDNTGELFF
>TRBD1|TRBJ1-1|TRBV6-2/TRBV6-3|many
TGTGCCAGCAGTTACCCCCCTCGGACAGGGAGCACTGAAGCTTTCTTT
CASSYPPRTGSTEAFF
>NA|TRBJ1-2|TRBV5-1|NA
TGCGCCAGCAGCTTGGCAGGGCCCTCTCTACATTATGGCTACACCTTC
CASSLAGPSLHYGYTF
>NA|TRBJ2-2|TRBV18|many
TGTGCCAGCTCACGGGGTGGAGCGACGAACACCGGGGAGCTGTTTTTT
CASSRGGATNTGELFF
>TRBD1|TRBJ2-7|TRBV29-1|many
TGCAGCGTGATACCCCGGGACAGCCTAACCTACGAGCAGTACTTC
CSVIPRDSLTYEQYF
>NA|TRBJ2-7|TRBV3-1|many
TGTGCCAGCAGCCAAGAGAGTCCCGGGTACGAGCAGTACTTC
CASSQESPGYEQYF
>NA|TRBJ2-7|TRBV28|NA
TGTGCCAGCAGTCCAACCGGTTGGACGGGGAGCTCCCACGAGCAGTACTTC
CASSPTGWTGSSHEQYF
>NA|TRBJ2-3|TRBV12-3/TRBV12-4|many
TGTGCCAGCAGTCATCGGGGTTTAGATACGCAGTATTTT
CASSHRGLDTQYF
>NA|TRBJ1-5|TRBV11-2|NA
TGTGCCAGCATCACCGATCACCAGGGCTATCAGCCCCAGCATTTT
CASITDHQGYQPQHF
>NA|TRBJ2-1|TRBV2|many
TGTGCCAGCAGTATCATCACTACCCCCAGTGAGCAGTTCTTC
CASSIITTPSEQFF
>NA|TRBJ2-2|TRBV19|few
TGTGCCAGTAGTCCCCTTGAATACACCGGGGAGCTGTTTTTT
CASSPLEYTGELFF
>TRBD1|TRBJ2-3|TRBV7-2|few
TGTGCCAGCAGCCGTCGGACAGGGGGCACAGATACGCAGTATTTT
CASSRRTGGTDTQYF
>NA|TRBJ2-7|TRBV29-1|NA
TGCAGCGTTGGAAGGGGGGACAACACCTACGAGCAGTACTTC
CSVGRGDNTYEQYF
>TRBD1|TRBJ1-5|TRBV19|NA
TGTGCCAGTCGCAGGACAGGGGGCGGGCAGCCCCAGCATTTT
CASRRTGGGQPQHF
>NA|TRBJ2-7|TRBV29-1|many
TGCAGCGTTCTCGGGACCGACGTTTACGAGCAGTACTTC
CSVLGTDVYEQYF
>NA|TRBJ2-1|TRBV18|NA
TGTGCCAGCTCACCGACCCCATTCCAGTCCAATGAGCAGTTCTTC
CASSPTPFQSNEQFF
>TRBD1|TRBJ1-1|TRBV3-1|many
TGTGCCAGCACTGGACAGGCTAACACTGAAGCTTTCTTT
CASTGQANTEAFF
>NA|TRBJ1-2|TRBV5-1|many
TGCGCCAGCAGCTTGGCCCCCTCGATGGACTATGGCTACACCTTC
CASSLAPSMDYGYTF
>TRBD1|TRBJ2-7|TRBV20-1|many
TGCAGTGGGGACAGGGGCGGTAGCTCCTACGAGCAGTACTTC
CSGDRGGSSYEQYF
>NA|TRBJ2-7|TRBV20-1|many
TGCAGTGCTAGAGTTGGAGTGTACGAGCAGTACTTC
CSARVGVYEQYF
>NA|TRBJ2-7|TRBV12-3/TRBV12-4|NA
TGTGCCAGCAGTCTGTTGACAGGCTCCTACGAGCAGTACTTC
CASSLLTGSYEQYF
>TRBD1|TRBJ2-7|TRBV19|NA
TGTGCCAGTAGTATAGCGGGACAGGGGTCCTACGAGCAGTACTTC
CASSIAGQGSYEQYF
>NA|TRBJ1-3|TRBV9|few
TGTGCCAGCAGCGTAGGAGGTTACGGAAACACCATATATTTT
CASSVGGYGNTIYF
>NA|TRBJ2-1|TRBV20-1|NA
TGCAGTGCTAGAGCTCCTTCCGGGACACCTGAGCAGTTCTTC
CSARAPSGTPEQFF
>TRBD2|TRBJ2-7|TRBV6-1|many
TGTGCCAGCAGGGGGACTAGCGCCTACGAGCAGTACTTC
CASRGTSAYEQYF
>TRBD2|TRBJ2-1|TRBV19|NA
TGTGCCAGTAGTGCGTTTTCTAGCGGGAAAAGGGATGAGCAGTTCTTC
CASSAFSSGKRDEQFF
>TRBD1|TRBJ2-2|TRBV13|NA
TGTGCCAGCAGCCCCAGGGGGTCGGGTACCGGGGAGCTGTTTTTT
CASSPRGSGTGELFF
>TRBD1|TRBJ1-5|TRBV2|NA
TGTGCCAGCAGATCACAGGGGATTAGCAATCAGCCCCAGCATTTT
CASRSQGISNQPQHF
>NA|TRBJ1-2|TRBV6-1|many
TGTGCCAGCAGTGAAGCCTCAGGGCTCTATGGCTACACCTTC
CASSEASGLYGYTF
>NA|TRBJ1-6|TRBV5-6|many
TGTGCCAGCAGCCGGACAGTCTATAATTCACCCCTCCACTTT
CASSRTVYNSPLHF
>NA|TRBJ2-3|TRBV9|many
TGTGCCAGCAGCGTAGCTGGACTCAATACAGATACGCAGTATTTT
CASSVAGLNTDTQYF
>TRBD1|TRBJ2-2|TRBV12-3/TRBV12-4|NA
TGTGCCAGCAGTTTCTCGGACAGGGGATATACCGGGGAGCTGTTTTTT
CASSFSDRGYTGELFF
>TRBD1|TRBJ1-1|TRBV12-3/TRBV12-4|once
TGTGCCAGCAGAACGGGACAGAATTTCATGAACACTGAAGCTTTCTTT
CASRTGQNFMNTEAFF
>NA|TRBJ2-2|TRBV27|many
TGTGCCAGCAGACGCCCTGGTGGGGGCACCGGGGAGCTGTTTTTT
CASRRPGGGTGELFF
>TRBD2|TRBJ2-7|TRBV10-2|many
TGCGCCAGCAGTGAGGCGGGGGGGGGCTACGAGCAGTACTTC
CASSEAGGGYEQYF
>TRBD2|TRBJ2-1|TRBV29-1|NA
TGCAGCGTTGCCGGGGGACTAGCGGCCAATGAGCAGTTCTTC
CSVAGGLAANEQFF
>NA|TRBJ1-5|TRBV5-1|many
TGCGCCAGCAGCTTGCGTGGCCTGAACAGGGACAGCAATCAGCCCCAGCATTTT
CASSLRGLNRDSNQPQHF
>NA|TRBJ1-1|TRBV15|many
TGTGCCACCAGCAGACCGCCAGGGGATGATGGTGGCACTGAAGCTTTCTTT
CATSRPPGDDGGTEAFF
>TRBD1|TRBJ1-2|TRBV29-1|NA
TGCAGCGTTGAAGACCCTAGCTTCCCGGACAGGGGGCTGACTAACTATGGCTACACCTTC
CSVEDPSFPDRGLTNYGYTF
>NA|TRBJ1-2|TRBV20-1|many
TGCAGTGCTAGGGCCCCGGACCCCTATGGCTACACCTTC
CSARAPDPYGYTF
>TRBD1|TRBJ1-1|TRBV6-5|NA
TGTGCCAGCAGTTACCGCTACGGACAGGGCGGGGTGAGGAACACTGAAGCTTTCTTT
CASSYRYGQGGVRNTEAFF
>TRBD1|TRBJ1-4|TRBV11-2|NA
TGTGCCAGCAGCCCGACAGGGGGTGAAAAACTGTTTTTT
CASSPTGGEKLFF
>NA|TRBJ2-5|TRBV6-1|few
TGTGCCAGCAGCTCTACAGGGGAGGGAGAGACCCAGTACTTC
CASSSTGEGETQYF
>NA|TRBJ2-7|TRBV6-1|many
TGTGCCAGCAGTTCGCAGGCCAGCGAGCAGTACTTC
CASSSQASEQYF
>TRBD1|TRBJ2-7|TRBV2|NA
TGTGCCAGCAGTGAACTTGGCTCAGGGGGCGAGCAGTACTTC
CASSELGSGGEQYF
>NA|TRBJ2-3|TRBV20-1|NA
TGCAGTGCTACCTCGGCCCGGACATTAACTAGCACAGATACGCAGTATTTT
CSATSARTLTSTDTQYF